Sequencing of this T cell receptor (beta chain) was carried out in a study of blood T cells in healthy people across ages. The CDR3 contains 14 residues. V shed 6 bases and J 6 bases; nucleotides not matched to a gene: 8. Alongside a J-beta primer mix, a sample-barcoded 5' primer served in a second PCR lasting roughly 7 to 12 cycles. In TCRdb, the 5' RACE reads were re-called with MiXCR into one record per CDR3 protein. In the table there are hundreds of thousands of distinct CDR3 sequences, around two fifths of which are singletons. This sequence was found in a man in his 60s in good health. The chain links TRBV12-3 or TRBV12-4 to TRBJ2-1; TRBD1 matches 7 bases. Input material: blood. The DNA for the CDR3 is TGTGCCAGCAGCACCGGGACAGCAAGCAATGAGCAGTTCTTC. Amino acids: CASSTGTASNEQFF.